Each of the 18 T cell receptor beta chains below was sequenced from the same sample in a study of identical twins. TCRdb recomputed calls from the 5' RACE reads with MiXCR, one row per CDR3 protein. Among under 300,000 distinct CDR3 sequences listed, around 15% were seen once. Sequenced: memory (CD45RO+) T cells sorted from blood. The receptors come from a young woman in good health.

The chain uses TRBV28 and TRBJ1-2; D uncertain. Germline CDR1 and CDR2: MDHEN and SYDVKM. The ends were cut back, 4 bases at V and 2 bases at J, with 14 bases in the middle. This CDR3 has 15 amino acids. This chain's CDR3 is CASSSPAAENYGYTF. As DNA, the CDR3 is TGTGCCAGCAGTTCCCCAGCGGCGGAAAACTATGGCTACACCTTC.

For the CDR3, the DNA is TGCAGTGCTAACGACATCTACGAGCAGTACTTC. It yields the protein CSANDIYEQYF. The V and J genes are TRBV20-1 and TRBJ2-7; D is uncertain. CDR3 length: 11 residues. V was cut by 4 bases and J by 3 bases, with 7 bases left in between. Germline assignment: CDR1 DFQATT and CDR2 SNEGSKA (reference sequence).

This clonotype was recorded a few times. The rearrangement links TRBV18 to TRBJ2-1; 15 bases agree with TRBD2. The CDR3 is made up of 18 amino acids. Trimming removed 4 bases from V and 2 bases from J; junction bases left unmatched: 6. The germline V gene encodes CDR1 KGHSH and CDR2 LQKENI. The chain's CDR3 is CASSLMGLAGGTYNEQFF. DNA for the CDR3: TGTGCCAGCTCACTAATGGGACTAGCGGGAGGCACCTACAATGAGCAGTTCTTC.

V is TRBV6-5 and J is TRBJ2-7, with 15 bases that match TRBD2. Germline CDR1 and CDR2: MNHEY and SVGAGI. This CDR3 is 16 amino acids long. J lost 5 bases, V lost 4 bases, and 6 bases had no gene match. The CDR3 DNA is TGTGCCAGCAGTTCCGGACTAGCGGGAGGGTCTGACGAGCAGTACTTC. Encoded protein: CASSSGLAGGSDEQYF.

This clonotype was detected a few times. The chain recombines TRBV20-1 with TRBJ2-1, with 10 positions matching TRBD1. Germline CDR1 DFQATT, CDR2 SNEGSKA (reference sequence). The junction had 15 bases not matched to a gene; V was cut back by 0 bases and J by 10 bases. The CDR3 runs 17 residues. In DNA, the CDR3 is TGCAGTGCTAGAGACCTCTCGACAGGGGGCCTTATCGGAGAGCAGTTCTTC. Translation: CSARDLSTGGLIGEQFF.

J is TRBJ2-7 and V is TRBV10-2; TRBD2 matches at 10 bases. This CDR3 has 18 residues. The germline V gene has CDR1 WSHSY and CDR2 SAAADI. V was pared by 4 bases and J by 6 bases, with 18 bases of the junction left unmatched. In DNA form, the CDR3 reads TGCGCCAGCAGTGTCCGACAGGGAGAGGCTAGCGGGAGAGCCGAGCAGTACTTC. The encoded protein is CASSVRQGEASGRAEQYF.

This clonotype was recorded once. A single base separates this from a much larger clone, so it may be a read error. The genes are TRBV4-3 and TRBJ1-4; D not certain. From germline, CDR1 is LGHNA and CDR2 YSLEER. The CDR3 consists of 15 residues. Between the trimmed V and J ends, which lost 0 bases and 8 bases, there was a span of 13 bases. This CDR3 is CASSQDEASHEKLFF. In DNA form, the CDR3 reads TGCGCCAGCAGCCAAGATGAAGCGAGCCACGAAAAACTGTTTTTT.

Many counts were recorded for this clonotype. J is TRBJ1-5 and V is TRBV12-3 or TRBV12-4, with D uncertain. The CDR3 length is 15 residues. Trimming cost V 6 bases and J 6 bases, with 18 bases left between them. The CDR3 is CASSSGTLVIQPQHF. CDR3 sequence (DNA): TGTGCCAGCAGCTCCGGAACGCTCGTCATTCAGCCCCAGCATTTT.

The chain recombines TRBV20-1 with TRBJ2-5; 7 positions agree with TRBD2. Germline lookup yields CDR1 DFQATT and CDR2 SNEGSKA (reference sequence). Losses at the gene ends were 2 bases for V and 4 bases for J; bases not matched to a gene: 13. The CDR3 is 16 amino acids. CDR3 DNA sequence: TGCAGTGCTAGACCATTGACTAGCATAGCAAGAGAGACCCAGTACTTC. It translates to CSARPLTSIARETQYF.

V is TRBV19 and J is TRBJ2-3, with 8 bases identical to TRBD1. The germline gives CDR1 LNHDA, CDR2 SQIVND (reference sequence). The CDR3 is 14 residues long. V lost 5 bases to trimming and J lost 4 bases; unmatched junction nucleotides: 5. For the CDR3, the DNA is TGTGCCAGTAGTGGGCAGGGGGCCGCAGATACGCAGTATTTT. It yields the protein CASSGQGAADTQYF.

In this sample, this clonotype turned up many times. This sequence joins TRBV4-3 and TRBJ2-1; 7 bases are a match to TRBD1. In germline, CDR1 is LGHNA, CDR2 YSLEER. The CDR3 runs 19 residues. The V gene end was trimmed by 2 bases and the J gene end by 7 bases; junction bases not matched to a gene: 20. CDR3 nucleotide sequence: TGCGCCAGCAGCCAATGGACCTTTGGTCGACAGGGTGGTGATAATGAGCAGTTCTTC. It codes for CASSQWTFGRQGGDNEQFF.

The chain joins TRBV11-2 to TRBJ2-3; D remains unclear. Germline lookup yields CDR1 SGHAT and CDR2 FQNNGV. Deletions cut 5 bases from V and 7 bases from J, with 13 bases between. CDR3 size: 13 residues. The chain's CDR3 is CASSPTDRYTQYF. The DNA of the CDR3 is TGTGCCAGCAGCCCAACGGACCGCTATACGCAGTATTTT.

The CDR3 is CASSPNPQGYGYTF. Here the CDR3 DNA reads TGTGCCAGCAGCCCAAACCCCCAGGGCTATGGCTACACCTTC. The chain employs TRBV7-6 and TRBJ1-2; D might be TRBD1 (5 bases). This CDR3 spans 14 amino acids. Trimming removed 5 bases from V and 4 bases from J, with 14 bases in between. Germline lookup yields CDR1 SGHVS and CDR2 FNYEAQ.

V is TRBV28 and J is TRBJ2-1; 10 bases are a match to TRBD2. Germline CDR1 and CDR2: MDHEN and SYDVKM. This CDR3 spans 16 amino acids. The V gene end was trimmed by 2 bases and the J gene end by 4 bases; junction bases not matched to a gene: 5. The CDR3 loop is CASSLPLAGSYNEQFF. In DNA form, the CDR3 reads TGTGCCAGCAGTTTACCACTAGCGGGATCGTACAATGAGCAGTTCTTC.

This rearrangement joins TRBV5-1 to TRBJ2-5, with D possibly TRBD1 on 5 matching bases. V lost 4 bases and J lost 7, with 14 bases in between. The CDR3 spans 13 residues. Germline V CDR1 and CDR2: SGHRS, YFSETQ. The CDR3, as DNA: TGCGCCAGCAGCGAAGACAGAGCCGCGACCCAGTACTTC. This codes for CASSEDRAATQYF.

The chain combines TRBV18 with TRBJ1-2; D call uncertain. Germline CDR1 KGHSH, CDR2 LQKENI. The CDR3 runs to 14 residues. V was trimmed by 4 bases and J by 8 bases, leaving 17 bases between them. The CDR3 sequence is CASSLTGVTLGYTF. The CDR3 region has the DNA TGTGCCAGCTCACTAACCGGGGTGACGCTCGGCTACACCTTC.

V and J are TRBV19 and TRBJ2-1, with a tentative D call TRBD2 (6 bases). The CDR3 has 13 residues. In germline, CDR1 is LNHDA, CDR2 SQIVND (reference sequence). Trimming cost V 6 bases and J 10 bases, with 16 bases left between them. The CDR3 bases are TGTGCCAGTAGACCGACTAGTCTGAGGGAGCAGTTCTTC. Translation: CASRPTSLREQFF.

As concerns this clonotype: The junction differs from germline at one of its ends, possibly a read error. This chain links TRBV7-3 with TRBJ1-1; D call uncertain. Germline lookup yields CDR1 SGHTA and CDR2 FQGTGA. This CDR3 comprises 10 residues. CDR3 in DNA: TGTGGCAGCCCCGATTGCGAAGCTTTCTTT. Amino acids: CGSPDCEAFF. Complete variable domain (other parts from reference TRBV7-3 and TRBJ1-1): GAGVSQTPSNKVTEKGKYVELRCDPISGHTALYWYRQSLGQGPEFLIYFQGTGAADDSGLPNDRFFAVRPEGSVSTLKIQRTERGDSAVYLCGSPDCEAFFGQGTRLTVV.